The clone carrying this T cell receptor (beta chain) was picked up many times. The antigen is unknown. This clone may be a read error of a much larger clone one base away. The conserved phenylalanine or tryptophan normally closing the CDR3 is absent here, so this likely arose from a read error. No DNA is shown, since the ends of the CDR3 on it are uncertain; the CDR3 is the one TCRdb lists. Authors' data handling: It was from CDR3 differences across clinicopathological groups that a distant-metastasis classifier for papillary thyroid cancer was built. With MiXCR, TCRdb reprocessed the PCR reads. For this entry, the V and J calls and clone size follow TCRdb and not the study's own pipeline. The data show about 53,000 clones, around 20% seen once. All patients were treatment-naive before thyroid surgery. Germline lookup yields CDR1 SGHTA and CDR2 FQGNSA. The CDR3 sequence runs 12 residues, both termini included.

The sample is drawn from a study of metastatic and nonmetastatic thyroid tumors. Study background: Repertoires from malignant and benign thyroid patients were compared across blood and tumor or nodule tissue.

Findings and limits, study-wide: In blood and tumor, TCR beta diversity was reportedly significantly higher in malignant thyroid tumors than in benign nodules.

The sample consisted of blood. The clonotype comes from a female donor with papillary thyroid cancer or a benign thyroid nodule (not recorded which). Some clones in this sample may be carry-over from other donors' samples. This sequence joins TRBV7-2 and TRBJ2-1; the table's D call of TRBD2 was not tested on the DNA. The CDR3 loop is CASSLFAGEKFL.